This TCR beta chain was documented in a study of blood T cells in healthy people across ages. Overall study: Roughly one uniquely barcoded beta molecule per two T cells was captured.

The CDR3 contains 15 residues. The J segment lost 2 bases and the V segment lost 3 bases, leaving 5 bases of the junction unmatched. Looked up from germline, CDR1 is MGHRA and CDR2 is YSYEKL. Combining a sample-barcoded 5' primer with a J-beta primer mix, a second PCR ran for about 6 to 11 cycles. Via MiXCR, TCRdb re-called the 5' RACE reads, giving one row per CDR3 protein. The repertoire has 1,500,000 or so distinct CDR3 sequences, approximately 43% of them found once; the top ten carry more than 4%. General study results and limits: Per million T cells, TCR beta diversity dropped about linearly as age rose.

Comments on this clonotype: Its antigen is not known.

Sequenced input: blood. The TCR comes from a woman under 30 in good health. The gene calls are TRBV4-1 and TRBJ1-2; TRBD1 matches 8 bases. CDR3 loop: CASSHPGQANYGYTF. DNA for the CDR3: TGCGCCAGCAGCCATCCGGGACAGGCAAACTATGGCTACACCTTC.